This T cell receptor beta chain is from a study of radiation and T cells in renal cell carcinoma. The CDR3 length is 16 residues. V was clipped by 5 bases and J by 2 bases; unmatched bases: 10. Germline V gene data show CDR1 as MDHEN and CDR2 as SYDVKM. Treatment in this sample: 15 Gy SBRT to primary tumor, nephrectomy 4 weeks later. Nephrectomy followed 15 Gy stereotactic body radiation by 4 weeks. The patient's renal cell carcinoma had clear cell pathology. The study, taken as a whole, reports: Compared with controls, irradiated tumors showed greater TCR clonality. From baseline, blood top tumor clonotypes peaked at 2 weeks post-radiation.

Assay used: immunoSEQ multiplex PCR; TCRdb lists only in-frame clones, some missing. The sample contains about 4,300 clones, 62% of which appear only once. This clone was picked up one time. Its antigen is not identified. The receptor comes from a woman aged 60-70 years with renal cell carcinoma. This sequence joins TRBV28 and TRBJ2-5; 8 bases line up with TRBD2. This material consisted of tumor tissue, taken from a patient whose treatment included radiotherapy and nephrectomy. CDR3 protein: CASSLNGGAYQETQYF. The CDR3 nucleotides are TGTGCCAGCAGTCTTAACGGGGGGGCCTATCAAGAGACCCAGTACTTC.